Listed here is a single TCR beta chain. Its matching antigen is unknown. At one boundary the junction diverges from the germline segment, which might be a read error. Splitting of each subset's genomic DNA was done evenly across several immunoSEQ plates. Using immunoSEQ multiplex PCR, the repertoire was profiled, and TCRdb retains in-frame clones only, with some absent. In the table there are approximately 1,500,000 clones, approximately 98% of which are singletons. The CDR3 totals 16 residues. Germline CDR1 and CDR2: SGHRS and YFSETQ. The data were taken from a study of shared clonotypes between healthy human individuals. Overall study findings and caveats: Only blood underwent sampling, and tissue repertoires likely differ. With a few donors compared, around 4.7% of naive CD4 clonotypes were shared.

The sample comprised naive CD4+ T cells sorted from blood. Noted subset: CD45RA+ positively selected. This sequence was found in a man aged 30 to 45 in good health. This chain uses TRBV5-1 with TRBJ2-1; possible D gene TRBD2, 7 bases. The CDR3 region is CASRLAGATNYNEQFF. The DNA for the CDR3 is TGCGCCAGCAGATTGGCGGGGGCGACAAATTACAATGAGCAGTTCTTC.